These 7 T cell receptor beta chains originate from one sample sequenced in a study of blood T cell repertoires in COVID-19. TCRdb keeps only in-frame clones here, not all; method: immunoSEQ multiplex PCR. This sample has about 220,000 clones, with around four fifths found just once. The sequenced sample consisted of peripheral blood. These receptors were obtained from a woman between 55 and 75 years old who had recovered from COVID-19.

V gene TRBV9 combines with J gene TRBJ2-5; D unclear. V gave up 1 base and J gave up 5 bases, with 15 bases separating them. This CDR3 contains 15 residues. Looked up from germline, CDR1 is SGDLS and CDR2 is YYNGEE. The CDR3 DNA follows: TGTGCCAGCAGCGTATCCTCACTTCGTCTGGAGACCCAGTACTTC. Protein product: CASSVSSLRLETQYF. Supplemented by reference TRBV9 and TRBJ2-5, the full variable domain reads DSGVTQTPKHLITATGQRVTLRCSPRSGDLSVYWYQQSLDQGLQFLIQYYNGEERAKGNILERFSAQQFPDLHSELNLSSLELGDSALYFCASSVSSLRLETQYFGPGTRLLVL.

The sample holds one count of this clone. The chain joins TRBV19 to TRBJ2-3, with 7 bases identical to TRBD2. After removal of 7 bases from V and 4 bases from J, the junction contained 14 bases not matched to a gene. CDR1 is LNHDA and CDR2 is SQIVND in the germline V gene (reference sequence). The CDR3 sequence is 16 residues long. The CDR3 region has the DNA TGTGCCAGTACCCACCGGGGAGGGAATAAGCCAGATACGCAGTATTTT. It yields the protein CASTHRGGNKPDTQYF.

CDR3 in DNA: TGTGCCAGTAGACCCAGGGGCTCTGGAAACACCATATATTTT. Amino acid sequence: CASRPRGSGNTIYF. The chain joins TRBV19 to TRBJ1-3, with D maybe TRBD1 (6 bases). Trimming left V 6 bases short and J 0 bases short, with 9 bases between. In germline, CDR1 is LNHDA, CDR2 SQIVND (reference sequence). The CDR3 loop spans 14 amino acids.

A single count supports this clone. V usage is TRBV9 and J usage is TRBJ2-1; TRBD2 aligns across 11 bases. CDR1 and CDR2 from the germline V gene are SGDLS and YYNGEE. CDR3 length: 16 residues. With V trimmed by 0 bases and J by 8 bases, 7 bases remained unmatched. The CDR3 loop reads CASSVGSSGGADEQFF. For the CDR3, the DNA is TGTGCCAGCAGCGTAGGGAGTAGCGGGGGGGCCGATGAGCAGTTCTTC.

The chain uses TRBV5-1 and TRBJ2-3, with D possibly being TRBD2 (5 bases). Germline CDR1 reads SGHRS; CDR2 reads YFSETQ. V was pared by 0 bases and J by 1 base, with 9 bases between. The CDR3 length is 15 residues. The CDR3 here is CASSLAARGTDTQYF. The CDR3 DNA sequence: TGCGCCAGCAGCTTGGCCGCGCGGGGCACAGATACGCAGTATTTT.

Here the CDR3 DNA reads TGTGCCAGCAGGGGACAGGGGTCCACTGAAGCTTTCTTT. Protein sequence: CASRGQGSTEAFF. This sequence joins TRBV6-5 and TRBJ1-1, with TRBD1 matching over 10 bases. The CDR3 extends over 13 amino acids. Trimming cost V 6 bases and J 4 bases; bases outside gene matches: 2. The germline CDR1 and CDR2 sequences are MNHEY and SVGAGI.

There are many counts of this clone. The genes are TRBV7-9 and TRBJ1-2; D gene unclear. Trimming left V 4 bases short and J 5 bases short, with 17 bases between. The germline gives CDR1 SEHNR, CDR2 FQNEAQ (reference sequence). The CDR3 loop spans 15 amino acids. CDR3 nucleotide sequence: TGTGCCAGCAGCTATCCAATTCCCAATGTGTATGGCTACACCTTC. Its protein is CASSYPIPNVYGYTF.